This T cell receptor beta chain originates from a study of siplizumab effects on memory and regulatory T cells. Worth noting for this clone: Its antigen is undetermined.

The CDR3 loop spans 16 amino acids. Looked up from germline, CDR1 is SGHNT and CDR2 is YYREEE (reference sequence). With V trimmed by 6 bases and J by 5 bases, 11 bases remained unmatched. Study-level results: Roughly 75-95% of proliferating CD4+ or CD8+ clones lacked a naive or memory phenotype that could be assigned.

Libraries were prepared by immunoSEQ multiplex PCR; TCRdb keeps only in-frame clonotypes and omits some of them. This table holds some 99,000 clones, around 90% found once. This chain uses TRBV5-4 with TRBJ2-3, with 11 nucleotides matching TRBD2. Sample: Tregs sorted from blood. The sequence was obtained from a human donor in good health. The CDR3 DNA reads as TGTGCCAGCACCCGCGCCGGTAGCGGGAGGGTAGATACGCAGTATTTT. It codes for CASTRAGSGRVDTQYF. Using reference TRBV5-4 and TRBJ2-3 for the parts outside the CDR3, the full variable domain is ETGVTQSPTHLIKTRGQQVTLRCSSQSGHNTVSWYQQALGQGPQFIFQYYREEENGRGNFPPRFSGLQFPNYSSELNVNALELDDSALYLCASTRAGSGRVDTQYFGPGTRLTVL.